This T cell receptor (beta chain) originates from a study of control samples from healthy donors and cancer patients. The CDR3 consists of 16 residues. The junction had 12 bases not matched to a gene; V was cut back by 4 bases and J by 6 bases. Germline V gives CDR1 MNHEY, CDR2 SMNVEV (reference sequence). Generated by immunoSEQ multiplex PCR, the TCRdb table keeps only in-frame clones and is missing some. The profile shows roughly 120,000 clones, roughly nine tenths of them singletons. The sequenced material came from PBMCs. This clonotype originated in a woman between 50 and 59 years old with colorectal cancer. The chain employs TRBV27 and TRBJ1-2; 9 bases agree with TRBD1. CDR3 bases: TGTGCCAGCAGTTCACGACTAAGGACAGGGGACGATGGCTACACCTTC. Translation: CASSSRLRTGDDGYTF.